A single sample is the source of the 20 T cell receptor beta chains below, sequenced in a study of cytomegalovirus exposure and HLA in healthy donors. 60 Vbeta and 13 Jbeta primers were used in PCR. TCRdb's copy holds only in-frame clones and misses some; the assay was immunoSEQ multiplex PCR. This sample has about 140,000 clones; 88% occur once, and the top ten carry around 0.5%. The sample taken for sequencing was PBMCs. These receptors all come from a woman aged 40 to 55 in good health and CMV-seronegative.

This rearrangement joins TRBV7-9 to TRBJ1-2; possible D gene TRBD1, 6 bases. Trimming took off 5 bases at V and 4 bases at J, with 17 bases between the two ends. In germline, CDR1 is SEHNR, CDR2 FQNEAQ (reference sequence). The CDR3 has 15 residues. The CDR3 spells CASSALNRDSYGYTF. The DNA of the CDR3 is TGTGCCAGCAGCGCCCTTAACAGGGATTCCTATGGCTACACCTTC.

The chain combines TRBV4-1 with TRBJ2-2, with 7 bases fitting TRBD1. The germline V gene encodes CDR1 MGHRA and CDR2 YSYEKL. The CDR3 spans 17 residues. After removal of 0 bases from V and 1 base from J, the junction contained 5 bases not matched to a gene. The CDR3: CASSQDPRQGNTGELFF. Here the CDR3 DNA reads TGCGCCAGCAGCCAAGATCCCCGACAGGGGAACACCGGGGAGCTGTTTTTT.

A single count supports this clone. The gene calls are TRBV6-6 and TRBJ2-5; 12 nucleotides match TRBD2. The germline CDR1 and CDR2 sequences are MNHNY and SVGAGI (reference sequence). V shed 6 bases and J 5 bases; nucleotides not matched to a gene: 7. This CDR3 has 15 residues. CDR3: CASRGRLAGDETQYF. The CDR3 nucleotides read TGTGCCAGCAGGGGAAGACTAGCGGGAGATGAGACCCAGTACTTC.

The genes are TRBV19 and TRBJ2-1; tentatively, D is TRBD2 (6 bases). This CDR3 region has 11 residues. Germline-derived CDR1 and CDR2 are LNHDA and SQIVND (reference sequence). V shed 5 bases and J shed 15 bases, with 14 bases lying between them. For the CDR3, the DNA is TGTGCCAGTAGTTTTTACGGGAGTACGTTCTTC. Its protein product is CASSFYGSTFF.

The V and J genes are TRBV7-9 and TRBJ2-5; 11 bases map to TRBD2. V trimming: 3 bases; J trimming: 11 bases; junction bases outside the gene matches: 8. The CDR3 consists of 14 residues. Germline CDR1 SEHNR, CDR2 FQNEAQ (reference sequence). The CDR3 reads CASSFVAGGQEQYF. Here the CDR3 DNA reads TGTGCCAGCAGCTTCGTAGCGGGAGGGCAAGAGCAGTACTTC.

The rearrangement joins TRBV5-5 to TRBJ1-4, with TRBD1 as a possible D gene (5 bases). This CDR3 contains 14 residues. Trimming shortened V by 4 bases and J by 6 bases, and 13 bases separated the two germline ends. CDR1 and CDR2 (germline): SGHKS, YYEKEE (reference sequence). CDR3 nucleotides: TGTGCCAGCAGCCTCCAGGGAGGGGATGAAAAACTGTTTTTT. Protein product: CASSLQGGDEKLFF.

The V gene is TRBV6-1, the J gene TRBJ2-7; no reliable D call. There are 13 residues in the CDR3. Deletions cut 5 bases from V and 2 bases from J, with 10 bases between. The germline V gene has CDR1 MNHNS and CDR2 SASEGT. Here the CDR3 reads CASSPGSAYEQYF. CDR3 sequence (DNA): TGTGCCAGCAGTCCGGGTTCCGCCTACGAGCAGTACTTC.

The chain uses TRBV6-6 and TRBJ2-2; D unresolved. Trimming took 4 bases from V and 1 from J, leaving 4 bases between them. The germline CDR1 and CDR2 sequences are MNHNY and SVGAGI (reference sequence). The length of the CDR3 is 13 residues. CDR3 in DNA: TGTGCCAGCAGTTTACAGAACACCGGGGAGCTGTTTTTT. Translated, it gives CASSLQNTGELFF.

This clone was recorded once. The CDR3 nucleotides read TGTGCCAGCAGTTTCCCCTACACTGAAGCTTTCTTT. This sequence encodes CASSFPYTEAFF. The chain combines TRBV28 with TRBJ1-1; D is undetermined. The CDR3 spans 12 residues. The germline V gene encodes CDR1 MDHEN and CDR2 SYDVKM. V lost 3 bases and J 3 bases, leaving 5 bases between the germline ends. Based on the CDR3 plus reference TRBV28 and TRBJ1-1, the full variable domain is DVKVTQSSRYLVKRTGEKVFLECVQDMDHENMFWYRQDPGLGLRLIYFSYDVKMKEKGDIPEGYSVSREKKERFSLILESASTNQTSMYLCASSFPYTEAFFGQGTRLTVV.

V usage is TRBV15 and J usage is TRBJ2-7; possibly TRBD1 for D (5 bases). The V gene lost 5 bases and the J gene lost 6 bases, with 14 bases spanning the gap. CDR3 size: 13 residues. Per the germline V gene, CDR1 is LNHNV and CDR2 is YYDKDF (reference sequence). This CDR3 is CATSLLQGVEQYF. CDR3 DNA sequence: TGTGCCACCAGCCTCCTACAAGGGGTCGAGCAGTACTTC.

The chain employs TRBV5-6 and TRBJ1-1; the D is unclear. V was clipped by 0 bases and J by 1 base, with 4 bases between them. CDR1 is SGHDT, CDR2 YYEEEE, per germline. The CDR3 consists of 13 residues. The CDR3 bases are TGTGCCAGCAGCTTGGCCGGGAACACTGAAGCTTTCTTT. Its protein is CASSLAGNTEAFF.

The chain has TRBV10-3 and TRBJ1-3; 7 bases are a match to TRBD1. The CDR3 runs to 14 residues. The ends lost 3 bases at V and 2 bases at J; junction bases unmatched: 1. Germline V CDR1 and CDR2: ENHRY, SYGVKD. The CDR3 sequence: CAISDQGAGNTIYF. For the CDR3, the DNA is TGTGCCATCAGTGACCAGGGGGCTGGAAACACCATATATTTT.

CDR3 coding DNA: TGTGCCAGCAGCTCACAAGGACATCCTTTTGAGCAGTACTTC. Protein product: CASSSQGHPFEQYF. The chain couples TRBV2 to TRBJ2-7, with a weak D call TRBD1 (5 bases). Trimming removed 6 bases from V and 7 bases from J, with 19 bases in between. Looked up from germline, CDR1 is SNHLY and CDR2 is FYNNEI. This CDR3 is built from 14 residues.

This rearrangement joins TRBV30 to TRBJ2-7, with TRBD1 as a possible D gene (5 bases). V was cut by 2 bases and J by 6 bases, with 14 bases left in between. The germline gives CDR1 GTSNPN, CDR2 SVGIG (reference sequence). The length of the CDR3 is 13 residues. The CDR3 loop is CAWSIVPRGEQYF. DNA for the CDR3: TGTGCCTGGAGTATCGTTCCTAGGGGCGAGCAGTACTTC.

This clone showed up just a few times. The CDR3 DNA reads TGTGCCAGCAGCCACAACAGGGGGCCAAATGAAAAACTGTTTTTT. This sequence encodes CASSHNRGPNEKLFF. This chain uses TRBV4-2 with TRBJ1-4; 9 bases fit TRBD1. The germline V gene encodes CDR1 LGHNA and CDR2 YNFKEQ. CDR3 length: 15 amino acids. V was clipped by 3 bases and J by 5 bases; unmatched bases: 4.

In nucleotides, the CDR3 is TGTGCCACCGCGCCGGGACAGGCCTATAATTCACCCCTCCACTTT. Residues: CATAPGQAYNSPLHF. This chain links TRBV10-3 with TRBJ1-6; 8 bases map to TRBD1. The germline V gene has CDR1 ENHRY and CDR2 SYGVKD. This CDR3 region has 15 residues. The V and J ends lost 10 bases and 2 bases, in that order; junction bases with no gene match: 7.

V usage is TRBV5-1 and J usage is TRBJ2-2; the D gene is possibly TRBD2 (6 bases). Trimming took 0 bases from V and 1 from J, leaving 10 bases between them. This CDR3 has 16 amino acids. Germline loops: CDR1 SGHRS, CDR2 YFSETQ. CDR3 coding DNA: TGCGCCAGCAGCTTGGGTACGGGACTGAACACCGGGGAGCTGTTTTTT. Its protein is CASSLGTGLNTGELFF.

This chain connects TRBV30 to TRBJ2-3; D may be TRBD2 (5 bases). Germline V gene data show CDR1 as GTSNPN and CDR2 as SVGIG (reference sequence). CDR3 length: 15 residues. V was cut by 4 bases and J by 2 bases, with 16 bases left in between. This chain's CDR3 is CAWTRGPGSTDTQYF. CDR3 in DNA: TGTGCCTGGACCCGAGGGCCAGGATCCACAGATACGCAGTATTTT.

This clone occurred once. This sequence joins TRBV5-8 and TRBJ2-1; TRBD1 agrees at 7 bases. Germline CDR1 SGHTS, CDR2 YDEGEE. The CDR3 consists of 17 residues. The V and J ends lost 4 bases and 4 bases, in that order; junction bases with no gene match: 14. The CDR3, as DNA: TGTGCCAGCAGCCTTCCCCGACAGGGAAGTTATTACAATGAGCAGTTCTTC. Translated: CASSLPRQGSYYNEQFF.

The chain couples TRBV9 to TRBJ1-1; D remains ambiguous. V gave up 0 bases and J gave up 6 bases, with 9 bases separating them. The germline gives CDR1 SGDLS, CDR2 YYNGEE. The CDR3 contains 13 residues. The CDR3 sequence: CASSVATEPEAFF. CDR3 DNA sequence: TGTGCCAGCAGCGTAGCTACAGAACCTGAAGCTTTCTTT.